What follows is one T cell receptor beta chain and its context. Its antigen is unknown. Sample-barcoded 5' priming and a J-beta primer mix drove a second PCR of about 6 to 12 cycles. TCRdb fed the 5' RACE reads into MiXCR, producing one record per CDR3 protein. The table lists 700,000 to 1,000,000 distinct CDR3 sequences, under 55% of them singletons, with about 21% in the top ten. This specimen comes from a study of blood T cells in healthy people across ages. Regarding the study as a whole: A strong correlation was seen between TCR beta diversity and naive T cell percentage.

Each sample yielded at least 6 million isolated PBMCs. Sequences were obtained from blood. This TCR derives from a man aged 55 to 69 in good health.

The CDR3 DNA is TGTGCCAGCAGCGTACCCATGGGAAAACTGTTTTTT. Encoded protein: CASSVPMGKLFF. The chain joins TRBV7-2 to TRBJ1-4, with D hard to call. CDR1 and CDR2 (germline): SGHTA, FQGNSA. This CDR3 region has 12 residues. V was trimmed by 5 bases and J by 10 bases, leaving 11 bases between them.